This T cell receptor beta chain derives from a study of control samples from healthy donors and cancer patients. Only in-frame clones appear in the TCRdb table, and some are missing; sequencing was by immunoSEQ multiplex PCR. The sample shows about 94,000 clones, 90% of them seen only once. The CDR3 runs 15 residues. Trimming stripped 4 bases from V and 1 base from J, with 13 bases between. Germline V CDR1 and CDR2: SGDLS, YYNGEE. In this sample, this clone turned up once. The rearrangement joins TRBV9 to TRBJ2-3; D unclear. Material for sequencing was blood. This clonotype was obtained from a woman between 18 and 30 years old in good health. The chain's CDR3 is CASSSTVLGTDTQYF. DNA of the CDR3: TGTGCCAGCAGCTCCACAGTTCTCGGCACAGATACGCAGTATTTT.